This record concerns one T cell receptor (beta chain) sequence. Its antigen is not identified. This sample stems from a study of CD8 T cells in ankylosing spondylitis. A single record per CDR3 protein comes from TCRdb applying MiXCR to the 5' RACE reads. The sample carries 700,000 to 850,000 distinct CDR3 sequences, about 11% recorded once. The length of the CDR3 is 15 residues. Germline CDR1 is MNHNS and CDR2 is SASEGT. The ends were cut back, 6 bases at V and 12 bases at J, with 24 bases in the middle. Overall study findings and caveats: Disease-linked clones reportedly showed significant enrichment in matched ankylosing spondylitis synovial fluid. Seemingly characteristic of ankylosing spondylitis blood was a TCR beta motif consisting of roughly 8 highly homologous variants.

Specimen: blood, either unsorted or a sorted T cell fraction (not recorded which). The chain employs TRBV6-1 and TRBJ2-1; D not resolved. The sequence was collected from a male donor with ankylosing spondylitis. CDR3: CASRPLSLGNDVQFF. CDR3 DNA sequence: TGTGCCAGCAGACCCCTATCTCTGGGGAATGATGTGCAGTTCTTC.